This TCR beta chain was found in a study of cytomegalovirus exposure and HLA in healthy donors. This CDR3 contains 13 residues. V lost 5 bases to trimming and J lost 6 bases; unmatched junction nucleotides: 6. Germline lookup yields CDR1 KGHSH and CDR2 LQKENI. PCR employed 60 Vbeta and 13 Jbeta primers. TCRdb's table, derived via immunoSEQ multiplex PCR, lists solely in-frame clones and lacks some. The table records over 150,000 clones, approximately 80% of them present only once. The source is a woman aged 40 to 49 in good health and CMV-seropositive. The chain uses TRBV18 and TRBJ2-7; 8 bases are a match to TRBD2. Sample: PBMCs. Written as DNA, the CDR3 is TGTGCCAGCTCATCAAACCTAGCGGGCGAGCAGTACTTC. Its translation is CASSSNLAGEQYF.